This entry lists 7 T cell receptor beta chains sequenced from one sample in a study of molecular identifiers for immune sequencing clone quantification. MiXCR, applied by TCRdb to the PCR reads, yields one record per CDR3 protein. The sample includes 300,000 to 350,000 distinct CDR3 sequences, around 21% of them seen just once. Sequencing used naive CD8+ T cells from blood, with Jurkat cell RNA spiked in. Subset defined: FACS-sorted CD8+CD4-CCR7+CD45RA+ naive T cells. The receptor source for this set is a human donor in good health. Some libraries in this study had Jurkat cell RNA spiked in.

This clonotype was seen many times. The rearrangement joins TRBV2 to TRBJ2-7; D is uncertain. CDR1 SNHLY and CDR2 FYNNEI come from the germline V gene. The CDR3 contains 18 residues. V lost 0 bases to trimming and J lost 6 bases, with 24 bases between them. CDR3 DNA sequence: TGTGCCAGCAGTGAAGCCTTTGCCCCAACCCGTTCGAAGGGCGAGCAGTACTTC. Amino acid sequence: CASSEAFAPTRSKGEQYF.

A note on this clonotype: This could be a read error, since a much larger clone is one nucleotide away. The rearrangement links TRBV11-2 to TRBJ2-5; 8 positions match TRBD2. The CDR3 totals 15 residues. V gave up 4 bases and J gave up 4 bases; unmatched junction bases: 8. Per the germline V gene, CDR1 is SGHAT and CDR2 is FQNNGV. The CDR3 nucleotides are TGTGCCAGCAGCTCGGAACTAGCGGCCCGAGAGACCCAGTACTTC. The encoded protein is CASSSELAARETQYF.

As concerns this clonotype: This may be a read error, as it is one base from a much larger clone. The rearrangement links TRBV27 to TRBJ2-5, with 7 bases aligning to TRBD1. Germline CDR1 reads MNHEY; CDR2 reads SMNVEV (reference sequence). The length of the CDR3 is 13 residues. The CDR3 DNA is TGTGTCAGCAGCCTACAGGGGCAAGAGACCCAGTACTTC. This codes for CVSSLQGQETQYF.

This clonotype has more than one count but fewer than ten. Its ends do not fully match the called genes, so a read error is possible. This CDR3 is CASSFRNQETQHF. The CDR3, as DNA: TGTGCCAGCAGCTTTAGAAATCAAGAGACTCAGCACTTC. The rearrangement uses TRBV5-6 and TRBJ2-5, with D unresolved. The CDR3 consists of 13 residues. From germline, CDR1 is SGHDT and CDR2 YYEEEE.

This clonotype was recorded at least ten times. The J gene is TRBJ2-6, the V gene TRBV6-2 or TRBV6-3; D is unresolved. V was trimmed by 7 bases and J by 4 bases, leaving 2 bases between them. From germline, CDR1 is MNHEY and CDR2 SVGEGT. The CDR3 runs to 11 residues. CDR3 nucleotides: TGTGCCAGCACCGGGGCCAACGTCCTGACTTTC. This translates into CASTGANVLTF.

A note on this clonotype: At one end, the junction sequence differs from germline, possibly due to a read error. The CDR3 is CASSQDNLNSPPHF. The CDR3 nucleotides read TGCGCCAGCAGCCAAGATAACCTTAATTCACCCCCCCACTTT. The V call is TRBV4-3, the J call TRBJ1-6; D ambiguous. Germline lookup yields CDR1 LGHNA and CDR2 YSLEER. The CDR3 spans 14 residues.

With regard to this clonotype: This sequence may be a read error, since a much larger clone differs from it by one base. The gene calls are TRBV30 and TRBJ1-1; weak D call: TRBD1 (6 bases). Deletions cut 5 bases from V and 4 bases from J, with 20 bases between. Germline CDR1 is GTSNPN and CDR2 is SVGIG (reference sequence). The CDR3 spans 15 residues. Written as DNA, the CDR3 is TGTGCCTGGTGTTTGGGGGGCGGATCTGGCACTGAAGCTTTCTTT. Residues: CAWCLGGGSGTEAFF.